This TCR beta chain was profiled in a study of blood T cell repertoires in COVID-19. Study as a whole: Acute and convalescent COVID-19 samples came from the United States, Italy and Spain.

This clone was seen just once. The CDR3 totals 13 residues. Trimming shortened V by 1 base and J by 7 bases, and 10 bases separated the two germline ends. Germline CDR1 reads MNHNS; CDR2 reads SASEGT. Original data processing: Counts of nucleated cells, estimated from reference gene primer amplification, were obtained. Produced via immunoSEQ multiplex PCR; TCRdb's table is partial and in-frame only. D and trimming were read from the DNA, whereas the V and J calls and clone size are those reported in that table. The sample lists 40,000 to 50,000 clones; about four fifths were seen once. The source of this sequence is a woman aged 80 or older with acute or convalescent COVID-19. Specimen: peripheral blood. V usage is TRBV6-1 and J usage is TRBJ1-2; D not certain. This CDR3 is CASSEGRSSGYTF. The CDR3 DNA sequence: TGTGCCAGCAGTGAAGGCAGATCCTCTGGCTACACCTTC.